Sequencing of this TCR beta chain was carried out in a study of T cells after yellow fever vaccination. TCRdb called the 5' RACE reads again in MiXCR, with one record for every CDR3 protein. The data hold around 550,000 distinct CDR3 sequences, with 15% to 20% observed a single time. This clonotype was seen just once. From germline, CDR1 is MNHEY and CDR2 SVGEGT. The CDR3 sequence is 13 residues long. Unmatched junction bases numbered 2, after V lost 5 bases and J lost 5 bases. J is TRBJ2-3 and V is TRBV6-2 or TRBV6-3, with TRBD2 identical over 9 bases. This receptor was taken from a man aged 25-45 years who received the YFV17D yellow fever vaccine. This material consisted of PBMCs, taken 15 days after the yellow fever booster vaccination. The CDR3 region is CASSRLAVDTQYF. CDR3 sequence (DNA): TGTGCCAGCAGTCGACTAGCGGTAGATACGCAGTATTTT.